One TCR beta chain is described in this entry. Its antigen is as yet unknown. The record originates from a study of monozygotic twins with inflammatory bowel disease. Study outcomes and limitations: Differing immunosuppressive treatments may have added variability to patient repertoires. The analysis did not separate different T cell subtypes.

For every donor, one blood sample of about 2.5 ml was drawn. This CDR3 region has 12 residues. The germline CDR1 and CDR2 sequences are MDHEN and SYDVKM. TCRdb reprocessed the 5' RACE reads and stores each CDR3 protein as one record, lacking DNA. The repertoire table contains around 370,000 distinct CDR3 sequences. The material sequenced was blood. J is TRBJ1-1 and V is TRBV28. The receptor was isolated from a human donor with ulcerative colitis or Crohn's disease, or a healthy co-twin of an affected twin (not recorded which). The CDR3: CASSSRAVSAFF. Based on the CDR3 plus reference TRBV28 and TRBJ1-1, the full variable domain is DVKVTQSSRYLVKRTGEKVFLECVQDMDHENMFWYRQDPGLGLRLIYFSYDVKMKEKGDIPEGYSVSREKKERFSLILESASTNQTSMYLCASSSRAVSAFFGQGTRLTVV.